This TCR beta chain appears in the sequencing data of a study of circulating tumor DNA in untreated peripheral T-cell lymphoma. Tumor tissue was collected at baseline, before treatment began. Assay: immunoSEQ multiplex PCR; the TCRdb copy retains only in-frame clones and omits some. The sample lists 540 or so clones; 65% to 75% were seen once. Trimming took off 2 bases at V and 1 base at J, with 12 bases between the two ends. Germline CDR1 reads MNHGY; CDR2 reads SAAAGT. The CDR3 runs to 15 residues. Sequencing input: tumor tissue. The TCR comes from a human donor with peripheral T-cell lymphoma. This chain connects TRBV6-8 to TRBJ2-7, with a possible D match to TRBD1 (6 bases). The CDR3 nucleotides are TGTGCCAGCAGTTACGTCGGACAGAATTCCTACGAGCAGTACTTC. This gives the protein CASSYVGQNSYEQYF.